The 4 T cell receptor beta chains below come from one sample, sequenced in a study of cytomegalovirus exposure and HLA in healthy donors. The PCR made use of 60 Vbeta and 13 Jbeta primers. The data were produced by immunoSEQ multiplex PCR, yet TCRdb's version contains in-frame clones alone and is incomplete. The table records 150,000 to 200,000 clones, roughly 12% of them present only once. Sequencing was performed on PBMCs. The source is a man aged 45 to 65 in good health and CMV-seropositive.

This clone showed up just a few times. The chain uses TRBV4-1 and TRBJ1-3; D perhaps matches TRBD1 (6 bases). Trimming removed 0 bases from V and 3 bases from J, with 12 bases in between. The CDR3 loop spans 16 amino acids. Germline values: CDR1 MGHRA, CDR2 YSYEKL. The chain's CDR3 is CASSQDRGLGGNTIYF. DNA for the CDR3: TGCGCCAGCAGCCAAGACAGGGGCCTAGGTGGAAACACCATATATTTT.

The chain joins TRBV5-4 to TRBJ2-3, with D perhaps matching TRBD2 (6 bases). The length of the CDR3 is 14 residues. The V and J ends lost 0 bases and 7 bases respectively, with 12 bases between them. Germline V lookup: CDR1 SGHNT, CDR2 YYREEE (reference sequence). CDR3: CASSLAGLRNTQYF. The CDR3 DNA sequence: TGTGCCAGCAGCTTGGCGGGACTGAGAAATACGCAGTATTTT.

V is TRBV6-5 and J is TRBJ2-3, with TRBD1 matching 10 bases. The CDR3 loop spans 15 amino acids. The germline V gene has CDR1 MNHEY and CDR2 SVGAGI. With 4 bases clipped from V and 2 bases from J, the junction kept 3 bases outside the gene matches. The DNA of the CDR3 is TGTGCCAGCAGTTCCGGACAGGGGGTCACAGATACGCAGTATTTT. It yields the protein CASSSGQGVTDTQYF.

The V gene is TRBV5-1, the J gene TRBJ2-1, with 9 bases that match TRBD1. The CDR3 loop spans 14 amino acids. The germline V gene has CDR1 SGHRS and CDR2 YFSETQ. The ends lost 5 bases at V and 7 bases at J; junction bases unmatched: 7. The CDR3 DNA reads as TGCGCCAGCAGAAGGGACAGGGTAGGAAATGAGCAGTTCTTC. Protein: CASRRDRVGNEQFF.